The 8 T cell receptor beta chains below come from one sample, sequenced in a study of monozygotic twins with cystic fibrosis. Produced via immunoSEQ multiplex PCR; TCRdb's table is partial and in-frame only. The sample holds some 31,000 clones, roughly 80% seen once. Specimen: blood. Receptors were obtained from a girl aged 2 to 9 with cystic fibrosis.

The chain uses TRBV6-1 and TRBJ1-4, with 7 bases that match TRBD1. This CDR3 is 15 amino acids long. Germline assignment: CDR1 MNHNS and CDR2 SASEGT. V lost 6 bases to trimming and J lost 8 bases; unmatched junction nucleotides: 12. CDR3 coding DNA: TGTGCCAGCAGCGGACTGACAGGGTGGGCCGAAAAACTGTTTTTT. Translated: CASSGLTGWAEKLFF.

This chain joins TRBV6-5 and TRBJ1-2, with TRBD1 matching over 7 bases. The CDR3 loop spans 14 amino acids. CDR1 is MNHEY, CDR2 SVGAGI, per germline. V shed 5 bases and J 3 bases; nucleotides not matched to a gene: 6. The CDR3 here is CASSLTGPDYGYTF. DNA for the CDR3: TGTGCCAGCAGTCTGACAGGGCCTGACTATGGCTACACCTTC.

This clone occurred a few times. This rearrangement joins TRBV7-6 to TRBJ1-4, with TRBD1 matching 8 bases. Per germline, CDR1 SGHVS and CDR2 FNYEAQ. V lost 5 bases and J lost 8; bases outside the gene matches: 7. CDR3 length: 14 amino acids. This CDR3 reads CASSLTGEGEKLFF. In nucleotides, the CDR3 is TGTGCCAGCAGCCTGACAGGGGAGGGGGAAAAACTGTTTTTT.

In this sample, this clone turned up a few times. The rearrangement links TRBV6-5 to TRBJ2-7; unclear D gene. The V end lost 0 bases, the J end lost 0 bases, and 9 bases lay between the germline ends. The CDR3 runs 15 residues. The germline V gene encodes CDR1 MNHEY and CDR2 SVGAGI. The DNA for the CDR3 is TGTGCCAGCAGTTACTCTGGGCTTTACTCCTACGAGCAGTACTTC. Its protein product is CASSYSGLYSYEQYF.

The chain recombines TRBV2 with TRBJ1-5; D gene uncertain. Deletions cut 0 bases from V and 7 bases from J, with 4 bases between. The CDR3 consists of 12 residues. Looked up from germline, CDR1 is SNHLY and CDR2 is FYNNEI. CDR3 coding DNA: TGTGCCAGCAGTGAAGCAGGCCAGCCCCAGCATTTT. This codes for CASSEAGQPQHF.

CDR3 residues: CATSRGLSGGSYGYTF. The CDR3 DNA is TGTGCCACCAGCAGAGGATTGTCAGGGGGGTCCTATGGCTACACCTTC. J is TRBJ1-2 and V is TRBV15; 7 bases line up with TRBD1. Unmatched junction bases numbered 9, after V lost 1 base and J lost 4 bases. The length of the CDR3 is 16 residues. Germline V lookup: CDR1 LNHNV, CDR2 YYDKDF (reference sequence).

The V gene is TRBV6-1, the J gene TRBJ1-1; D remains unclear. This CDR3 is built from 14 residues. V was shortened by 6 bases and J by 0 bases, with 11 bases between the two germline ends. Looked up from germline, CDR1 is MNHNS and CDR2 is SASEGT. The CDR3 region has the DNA TGTGCCAGCAGCATACGGTACATGAACACTGAAGCTTTCTTT. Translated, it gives CASSIRYMNTEAFF.

The CDR3 is CASSLGGTGGTYEQYF. The CDR3 DNA reads as TGTGCCAGCAGCTTAGGTGGGACAGGGGGCACCTACGAGCAGTACTTC. V is TRBV7-8 and J is TRBJ2-7, with 12 bases identical to TRBD1. J lost 2 bases, V lost 1 base, and 3 bases had no gene match. CDR1 is SGHVS, CDR2 FQNEAQ, per germline. The CDR3 loop spans 16 amino acids.